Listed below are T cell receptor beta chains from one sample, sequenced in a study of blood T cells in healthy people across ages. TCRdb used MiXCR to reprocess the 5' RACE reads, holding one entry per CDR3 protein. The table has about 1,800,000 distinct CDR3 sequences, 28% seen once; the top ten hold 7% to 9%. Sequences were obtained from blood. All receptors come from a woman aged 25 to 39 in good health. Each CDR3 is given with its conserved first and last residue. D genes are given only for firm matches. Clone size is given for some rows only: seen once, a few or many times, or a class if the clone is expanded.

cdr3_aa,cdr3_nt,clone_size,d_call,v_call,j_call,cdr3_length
CASSPGSDAYEQYF,TGTGCCAGCTCACCTGGGAGCGACGCCTACGAGCAGTACTTC,-,-,TRBV18,TRBJ2-7,14
CASSSQGGGKNIQYF,TGTGCCAGCAGTTCTCAAGGGGGCGGCAAAAACATTCAGTACTTC,few,TRBD1,TRBV27,TRBJ2-4,15
CSARDQAGVGNEQYF,TGCAGTGCTAGAGATCAGGCGGGAGTAGGCAATGAGCAGTACTTC,-,TRBD2,TRBV20-1,TRBJ2-7,15
CASSFQDGGAKNIQYF,TGTGCCAGCAGTTTCCAAGACGGGGGAGCCAAAAACATTCAGTACTTC,many,-,TRBV28,TRBJ2-4,16
CSAEGGGSDTQYF,TGCAGTGCGGAGGGCGGGGGGTCAGATACGCAGTATTTT,-,TRBD2,TRBV20-1,TRBJ2-3,13
CASSLAKGLSYEQYF,TGTGCCAGCAGTTTAGCGAAGGGTTTGTCCTACGAGCAGTACTTC,-,-,TRBV27,TRBJ2-7,15
CASSPGRGTTNEKLFF,TGCGCCAGCAGCCCCGGGCGGGGGACAACTAATGAAAAACTGTTTTTT,-,-,TRBV5-1,TRBJ1-4,16
CASSLALGGSYGYTF,TGTGCCAGCAGCTTAGCGCTTGGGGGCTCCTATGGCTACACCTTC,many,-,TRBV7-9,TRBJ1-2,15
CASSLTSGGFYEQFF,TGTGCCAGCAGCTTGACTAGCGGGGGGTTTTATGAGCAGTTCTTC,few,TRBD2,TRBV5-6,TRBJ2-1,15
CSADDSSQAEAFF,TGCAGCGCCGACGACAGTTCCCAGGCTGAAGCTTTCTTT,few,-,TRBV29-1,TRBJ1-1,13
CSARDLAGALPRGYTF,TGCAGTGCTAGAGATTTGGCAGGGGCACTACCTCGTGGCTACACCTTC,-,-,TRBV20-1,TRBJ1-2,16
CASMQDLETQYF,TGTGCCAGCATGCAGGACCTAGAGACCCAGTACTTC,few,-,TRBV2,TRBJ2-5,12
CSALPGTGDQPQHF,TGCAGTGCTCTACCCGGGACAGGGGATCAGCCCCAGCATTTT,few,TRBD1,TRBV20-1,TRBJ1-5,14
CASSPSALREGGETQYF,TGTGCCAGCAGCCCCAGCGCTTTGCGGGAGGGCGGTGAGACCCAGTACTTC,-,TRBD2,TRBV3-1,TRBJ2-5,17
CASSPGVAGDKEQYF,TGCGCCAGCAGCCCCGGGGTAGCGGGAGATAAGGAGCAGTACTTC,many,TRBD2,TRBV4-3,TRBJ2-7,15
CSVTEQNTEAFF,TGCAGCGTTACAGAGCAGAACACTGAAGCTTTCTTT,-,-,TRBV29-1,TRBJ1-1,12
CAISESRTGGYEQYF,TGTGCCATCAGTGAGTCGAGGACAGGGGGCTACGAGCAGTACTTC,-,TRBD1,TRBV10-3,TRBJ2-7,15
CASSYSQEETQYF,TGTGCCAGCAGTTACTCCCAAGAAGAGACCCAGTACTTC,-,-,TRBV6-5,TRBJ2-5,13
CASRTLIGAEAFF,TGTGCCAGCAGAACCCTGATTGGGGCTGAAGCTTTCTTT,few,-,TRBV7-2,TRBJ1-1,13
CSARGGTSGSSNYEQYF,TGCAGTGCTAGAGGGGGGACTAGCGGGAGCTCTAACTACGAGCAGTACTTC,many,TRBD2,TRBV20-1,TRBJ2-7,17
CASSQGSVTGELFF,TGCGCCAGCAGCCAAGGATCCGTGACCGGGGAGCTGTTTTTT,many,-,TRBV4-1,TRBJ2-2,14
CASRSPATDTQYF,TGTGCCAGCAGGTCCCCAGCCACAGATACGCAGTATTTT,-,-,TRBV12-3/TRBV12-4,TRBJ2-3,13
CASSHVDGNEQFF,TGCGCCAGCAGCCACGTCGACGGCAATGAGCAGTTCTTC,many,-,TRBV4-3,TRBJ2-1,13
CASGPQTAYNEQFF,TGTGCCAGCGGGCCGCAGACAGCTTACAATGAGCAGTTCTTC,few,-,TRBV7-9,TRBJ2-1,14
CSTLDGYEQYF,TGCAGCACCCTGGACGGTTACGAGCAGTACTTC,many,-,TRBV29-1,TRBJ2-7,11
CASSGVQGETQYF,TGTGCCAGCAGTGGCGTACAGGGAGAGACCCAGTACTTC,many,-,TRBV6-5,TRBJ2-5,13
CASSRGQFSGNTIYF,TGTGCCAGCAGCCGCGGACAGTTCTCTGGAAACACCATATATTTT,-,-,TRBV6-2/TRBV6-3,TRBJ1-3,15
CASSLSRRTSGSNNEQFF,TGTGCCAGCAGCTTGAGCCGGCGGACTAGCGGGAGTAACAATGAGCAGTTCTTC,few,TRBD2,TRBV7-2,TRBJ2-1,18
CSVEDRGEAGASVLTF,TGCAGCGTTGAAGATCGAGGGGAGGCTGGGGCCAGCGTCCTGACTTTC,-,-,TRBV29-1,TRBJ2-6,16
CASSFAGTPYEQYF,TGTGCCAGCAGCTTTGCGGGAACCCCCTACGAGCAGTACTTC,-,-,TRBV7-9,TRBJ2-7,14
CSASGGAWDEQYF,TGCAGTGCTAGCGGGGGGGCCTGGGACGAGCAGTACTTC,few,TRBD2,TRBV20-1,TRBJ2-7,13
CASSKTEQETQYF,TGTGCCAGCAGTAAGACAGAACAAGAGACCCAGTACTTC,-,-,TRBV27,TRBJ2-5,13
CSARLATDSPLHF,TGCAGTGCTAGGTTAGCGACAGATTCACCCCTCCACTTT,-,-,TRBV20-1,TRBJ1-6,13
CASSLLGQGDETQYF,TGTGCCAGCAGTTTATTGGGACAGGGTGATGAGACCCAGTACTTC,many,TRBD1,TRBV28,TRBJ2-5,15
CSASRQENTEAFF,TGCAGTGCTTCGAGGCAGGAGAACACTGAAGCTTTCTTT,few,-,TRBV20-1,TRBJ1-1,13
CASSPQTSPRGEQFF,TGTGCCAGCAGCCCCCAGACTAGCCCTCGGGGAGAGCAGTTCTTC,-,TRBD2,TRBV7-2,TRBJ2-1,15
CATSARTGIQEKLFF,TGTGCTACCAGCGCCAGGACAGGGATTCAGGAAAAACTGTTTTTT,-,TRBD1,TRBV6-5,TRBJ1-4,15
CAISEVNYSGTEAFF,TGTGCCATCAGTGAAGTAAATTACTCAGGGACTGAAGCTTTCTTT,-,-,TRBV10-3,TRBJ1-1,15
CAWSDLSSSTDTQYF,TGTGCCTGGAGCGACCTGTCCTCTAGCACAGATACGCAGTATTTT,-,-,TRBV30,TRBJ2-3,15
CSARDQAYDYEQYF,TGCAGTGCTAGAGATCAGGCGTACGATTACGAGCAGTACTTC,-,-,TRBV20-1,TRBJ2-7,14
CASSLAGQGTNYGHTF,TGTGCCAGCAGCTTAGCGGGGCAGGGAACTAACTATGGCCACACCTTC,-,-,TRBV7-9,TRBJ1-2,16
CASSEGVSANTEAFF,TGTGCCAGCAGCGAAGGAGTATCGGCGAACACTGAAGCTTTCTTT,-,-,TRBV3-1,TRBJ1-1,15
CASSPSSGIAASYNEQFF,TGTGCCAGCTCACCCTCTAGCGGGATTGCGGCGTCCTACAATGAGCAGTTCTTC,-,TRBD2,TRBV18,TRBJ2-1,18
CASSLGAGQDQYF,TGTGCCAGCAGCTTAGGGGCAGGTCAGGACCAGTACTTC,many,-,TRBV7-3,TRBJ2-4,13
CASWSGGELFF,TGCGCCAGCTGGTCGGGGGGGGAGCTGTTTTTT,few,-,TRBV10-2,TRBJ2-2,11
CASSEGAGVSNEQFF,TGTGCCAGCAGTGAAGGTGCGGGAGTCTCTAATGAGCAGTTCTTC,few,TRBD2,TRBV2,TRBJ2-1,15
CATSTASGSLNEQFF,TGTGCCACCTCGACCGCCAGCGGGTCCCTTAATGAGCAGTTCTTC,-,-,TRBV2,TRBJ2-1,15
CASNRGITVNTGELFF,TGTGCCAGCAATCGGGGCATCACGGTGAACACCGGGGAGCTGTTTTTT,-,-,TRBV6-5,TRBJ2-2,16
CASSPSGGALGLETQYF,TGTGCCAGCAGCCCGAGCGGGGGGGCTTTGGGTTTGGAGACCCAGTACTTC,-,TRBD2,TRBV7-7,TRBJ2-5,17
CASSGTIYNIQYF,TGTGCCAGCAGCGGGACAATTTACAACATTCAGTACTTC,many,-,TRBV7-8,TRBJ2-4,13